This T cell receptor beta chain was recorded in a study of OX40 agonist ivuxolimab in advanced cancers. Points from the study as a whole: No antigen was identified for the clonally expanded peripheral T cells. Mean expanded clone counts were higher in CD8+ than CD4+ T cells.

Some clones are missing from TCRdb's copy, which holds only in-frame ones; the method was immunoSEQ multiplex PCR. Among fewer than 55,000 clones listed, around four fifths were seen once. The CDR3 sequence is 15 residues long. V dropped 6 bases and J dropped 5; count of bases not matched to a gene: 7. Germline V lookup: CDR1 LGHNT, CDR2 FRNRAP. It was autoimmune disease history or systemic immunosuppression that excluded patients. Worth noting for this clone: The antigen remains undetermined.

V and J are TRBV12-5 and TRBJ2-5; 12 positions match TRBD1. The origin of this receptor is an adult with an advanced solid tumor such as melanoma, head and neck, liver or kidney cancer. Specimen: CD4+ or CD8+ T cells sorted from blood, collected in a trial of the OX40 agonist ivuxolimab. CDR3 region: CASGPGTGGRETQYF. In nucleotides, the CDR3 is TGTGCTAGTGGGCCTGGGACAGGGGGCAGGGAGACCCAGTACTTC.